These 31 T cell receptor beta chains were all obtained from the same sample, sequenced in a study of blood T cell repertoires in COVID-19. Here immunoSEQ multiplex PCR was the method, and the copy in TCRdb shows in-frame clones only, minus some. The sample lists 140,000 to 150,000 clones, approximately 80% seen once, with around two fifths in the top ten. The specimen was peripheral blood. The receptors here all came from a human donor in a cohort sampled during active COVID-19.

The chain employs TRBV6-5 and TRBJ1-2; no clear D. CDR1 and CDR2 from the germline V gene are MNHEY and SVGAGI. There are 15 residues in the CDR3. Trimming left V 5 bases short and J 3 bases short, with 16 bases between. CDR3 residues: CASSLRGGMDYGYTF. CDR3 DNA sequence: TGTGCCAGCAGTCTCCGTGGAGGGATGGACTATGGCTACACCTTC.

Many counts were recorded for this clone. This sequence joins TRBV28 and TRBJ2-7, with TRBD1 matching over 8 bases. The CDR3 extends over 15 amino acids. The germline gives CDR1 MDHEN, CDR2 SYDVKM. V shed 4 bases, J shed 6 bases, and the junction held 11 bases outside the gene matches. The CDR3 DNA is TGTGCCAGCAGTTCGGCGGACAGGGACCTCTCCGAGCAGTACTTC. It yields the protein CASSSADRDLSEQYF. Full variable domain (missing parts from reference TRBV28 and TRBJ2-7): DVKVTQSSRYLVKRTGEKVFLECVQDMDHENMFWYRQDPGLGLRLIYFSYDVKMKEKGDIPEGYSVSREKKERFSLILESASTNQTSMYLCASSSADRDLSEQYFGPGTRLTVT.

This sequence joins TRBV5-1 and TRBJ1-1, with D perhaps TRBD1 (5 bases). Deletions cut 5 bases from V and 1 base from J, with 9 bases between. The CDR3 is 13 residues long. Germline V gene lookup returns CDR1 SGHRS and CDR2 YFSETQ. Written as DNA, the CDR3 is TGCGCCAGCAGGTGGGGGGAGAACACTGAAGCTTTCTTT. Amino acids: CASRWGENTEAFF. The variable domain in full, with the rest retrieved from reference TRBV5-1 and TRBJ1-1, is KAGVTQTPRYLIKTRGQQVTLSCSPISGHRSVSWYQQTPGQGLQFLFEYFSETQRNKGNFPGRFSGRQFSNSRSEMNVSTLELGDSALYLCASRWGENTEAFFGQGTRLTVV.

The chain uses TRBV27 and TRBJ1-5; D might be TRBD1 (6 bases). V lost 1 base and J lost 2, with 9 bases in between. The CDR3 loop spans 15 amino acids. Per germline, CDR1 MNHEY and CDR2 SMNVEV (reference sequence). The CDR3 DNA reads as TGTGCCAGCAGTTTATGGCCAGGGGGCAATCAGCCCCAGCATTTT. Protein product: CASSLWPGGNQPQHF.

The CDR3 bases are TGTGCCAGCAGCCTACCAAGAAATAGCGGGGGAAGCACAGATACGCAGTATTTT. Its protein is CASSLPRNSGGSTDTQYF. This chain joins TRBV3-1 (or the pseudogene TRBV3-2) and TRBJ2-3; TRBD2 matches at 9 bases. There are 18 residues in the CDR3. Germline trimming cut 4 bases from V and 0 bases from J; bases unmatched to any gene: 11. CDR1 and CDR2 (germline): LGHDT, YNNKEL (reference sequence).

The rearrangement uses TRBV5-6 and TRBJ2-2, with TRBD1 matching 9 bases. The V gene's germline CDR1 is SGHDT and CDR2 YYEEEE. The junction had 13 bases not matched to a gene; V was cut back by 4 bases and J by 6 bases. The CDR3 spans 17 residues. The CDR3 loop is CASSRFTGTGTAGELFF. The CDR3 DNA follows: TGTGCCAGCAGCCGTTTCACAGGGACAGGGACGGCCGGGGAGCTGTTTTTT. The whole variable domain, remainder taken from reference TRBV5-6 and TRBJ2-2, is DAGVTQSPTHLIKTRGQQVTLRCSPKSGHDTVSWYQQALGQGPQFIFQYYEEEERQRGNFPDRFSGHQFPNYSSELNVNALLLGDSALYLCASSRFTGTGTAGELFFGEGSRLTVL.

This chain uses TRBV7-2 with TRBJ1-1; 9 nucleotides line up with TRBD1. CDR3 length equals 16 residues. Germline lookup yields CDR1 SGHTA and CDR2 FQGNSA. V shed 1 base, J shed 1 base, and the junction held 4 bases outside the gene matches. DNA of the CDR3: TGTGCCAGCAGCTTAGTCACAGGGGGCTGGAACACTGAAGCTTTCTTT. It specifies CASSLVTGGWNTEAFF.

The count of this clone is one. The chain is built from TRBV9 and TRBJ2-7, with 11 bases aligning to TRBD2. CDR3 length equals 16 residues. Per germline, CDR1 SGDLS and CDR2 YYNGEE. With 0 bases clipped from V and 6 bases from J, the junction kept 8 bases outside the gene matches. The DNA for the CDR3 is TGTGCCAGCAGCGTAGGTCTAGCGGGGGGAGATCTCGAGCAGTACTTC. Translated: CASSVGLAGGDLEQYF. Using reference TRBV9 and TRBJ2-7 for the parts outside the CDR3, the full variable domain is DSGVTQTPKHLITATGQRVTLRCSPRSGDLSVYWYQQSLDQGLQFLIQYYNGEERAKGNILERFSAQQFPDLHSELNLSSLELGDSALYFCASSVGLAGGDLEQYFGPGTRLTVT.

The V call is TRBV9, the J call TRBJ1-3, with D possibly being TRBD1 (6 bases). The V gene's germline CDR1 is SGDLS and CDR2 YYNGEE. V was clipped by 4 bases and J by 1 base, with 18 bases between them. This CDR3 has 17 amino acids. The CDR3 bases are TGTGCCAGCAGCAAAACCGGGACAATGGGGTCTGGAAACACCATATATTTT. This translates into CASSKTGTMGSGNTIYF.

The chain recombines TRBV28 with TRBJ2-2; D is perhaps TRBD1 (6 bases). Trimming left V 6 bases short and J 4 bases short, with 15 bases between. The germline gives CDR1 MDHEN, CDR2 SYDVKM. The CDR3 extends over 15 amino acids. CDR3 region: CASSMNRVGTGELFF. DNA for the CDR3: TGTGCCAGCAGCATGAACAGGGTGGGCACCGGGGAGCTGTTTTTT.

V and J are TRBV28 and TRBJ2-7; the match to TRBD2 covers 8 bases. Trimming at V came to 6 bases and at J to 6 bases, leaving 13 bases not matched to a gene. The V gene's germline CDR1 is MDHEN and CDR2 SYDVKM. This CDR3 region has 15 residues. The CDR3 region has the DNA TGTGCCAGCAGCCCCCGGGGGGGCCGACGGTCCGAGCAGTACTTC. This codes for CASSPRGGRRSEQYF.

The chain has TRBV6-5 and TRBJ2-5; D is unclear. The CDR3 sequence is 13 residues long. V was pared by 0 bases and J by 7 bases, with 9 bases between. Germline CDR1 and CDR2: MNHEY and SVGAGI. CDR3 residues: CASSYSAVGTQYF. The CDR3 DNA reads as TGTGCCAGCAGTTACTCCGCTGTCGGGACCCAGTACTTC.

The chain recombines TRBV4-1 with TRBJ2-3; 7 nucleotides align to TRBD2. Trimming cost V 1 base and J 11 bases; bases outside gene matches: 12. This CDR3 contains 15 residues. Germline values: CDR1 MGHRA, CDR2 YSYEKL. In DNA form, the CDR3 reads TGCGCCAGCAGCCAAGGAGGGACTATCATTCGGGAGCAGTATTTT. Its protein is CASSQGGTIIREQYF.

This chain uses TRBV18 with TRBJ1-2; 8 bases agree with TRBD1. With 0 bases clipped from V and 7 bases from J, the junction kept 7 bases outside the gene matches. Germline V lookup: CDR1 KGHSH, CDR2 LQKENI. The CDR3 covers 15 residues. The CDR3 reads CASSPPRQGSIGYTF. Written as DNA, the CDR3 is TGTGCCAGCTCACCACCGAGACAGGGGTCGATTGGCTACACCTTC.

This clone was counted once. In DNA, the CDR3 is TGTGCCAGCAGTTCAATCTCTGGAAACACCATATATTTT. Encoded protein: CASSSISGNTIYF. The chain uses TRBV12-3 or TRBV12-4 and TRBJ1-3; D unresolved. V was pared by 4 bases and J by 0 bases, with 4 bases between. This CDR3 region has 13 residues.

The chain joins TRBV10-3 to TRBJ1-1; D perhaps matches TRBD1 (5 bases). The germline gives CDR1 ENHRY, CDR2 SYGVKD. V gave up 6 bases and J gave up 0 bases, with 17 bases separating them. CDR3 size: 16 residues. As DNA, the CDR3 is TGTGCCATCAGCCCGGACATCTTGTCACTGAACACTGAAGCTTTCTTT. Translating gives CAISPDILSLNTEAFF.

V and J are TRBV14 and TRBJ1-2, with TRBD1 identical over 9 bases. The CDR3 is made up of 14 amino acids. Germline-derived CDR1 and CDR2 are SGHDN and FVKESK. V dropped 1 base and J dropped 7; count of bases not matched to a gene: 4. The CDR3 region has the DNA TGTGCCAGCAGCCAAGCACAGGGGGCTGGTGGCTACACCTTC. As protein: CASSQAQGAGGYTF. The full variable domain, its missing parts supplied by reference TRBV14 and TRBJ1-2, is EAGVTQFPSHSVIEKGQTVTLRCDPISGHDNLYWYRRVMGKEIKFLLHFVKESKQDESGMPNNRFLAERTGGTYSTLKVQPAELEDSGVYFCASSQAQGAGGYTFGSGTRLTVV.

J is TRBJ1-6 and V is TRBV5-1, with TRBD1 matching over 8 bases. The CDR3 sequence is 14 residues long. The V gene's germline CDR1 is SGHRS and CDR2 YFSETQ. The ends lost 3 bases at V and 10 bases at J; junction bases unmatched: 6. This CDR3 reads CASSSGQGRSPLHF. Here the CDR3 DNA reads TGCGCCAGCAGCTCCGGACAGGGAAGGTCACCCCTCCACTTT.

The J gene is TRBJ2-2, the V gene TRBV7-2; 7 bases line up with TRBD1. This CDR3 is built from 17 residues. Germline V gene lookup returns CDR1 SGHTA and CDR2 FQGNSA. V gave up 4 bases and J gave up 2 bases; unmatched junction bases: 10. CDR3 sequence (DNA): TGTGCCAGCAGCTCCCCTCGGACAGGCCTTAACACCGGGGAGCTGTTTTTT. It translates to CASSSPRTGLNTGELFF.

The chain combines TRBV28 with TRBJ2-2; 8 bases are shared with TRBD1. V was pared by 5 bases and J by 4 bases, with 9 bases of the junction left unmatched. Looked up from germline, CDR1 is MDHEN and CDR2 is SYDVKM. The CDR3 is 16 amino acids. CDR3 bases: TGTGCCAGCAGTCTACCAGGGGGCGCGAGCACCGGGGAGCTGTTTTTT. Protein: CASSLPGGASTGELFF.

This chain links TRBV2 with TRBJ2-5, with 9 positions matching TRBD1. Losses at the gene ends were 4 bases for V and 5 bases for J; bases not matched to a gene: 8. In germline, CDR1 is SNHLY, CDR2 FYNNEI. The CDR3 is 15 residues long. The CDR3 DNA reads TGTGCCAGCAGTGGCGGGACAGGGAGGGGGGAGACCCAGTACTTC. Residues: CASSGGTGRGETQYF.

This chain joins TRBV7-2 and TRBJ2-7; perhaps TRBD2 as D (5 bases). This CDR3 comprises 14 residues. Per the germline V gene, CDR1 is SGHTA and CDR2 is FQGNSA. V was cut by 5 bases and J by 6 bases, with 17 bases left in between. The CDR3 protein is CASSPQTRTGEQYF. CDR3 nucleotide sequence: TGTGCCAGCAGCCCGCAAACAAGGACTGGCGAGCAGTACTTC.

This clone was counted once. V usage is TRBV27 and J usage is TRBJ1-3; D may be TRBD1 (6 bases). The CDR3 runs to 13 residues. Germline V CDR1 and CDR2: MNHEY, SMNVEV (reference sequence). The V end lost 6 bases, the J end lost 1 base, and 7 bases lay between the germline ends. The CDR3 DNA reads TGTGCCAGCAGGCAGGGGTCTGGAAACACCATATATTTT. Its protein product is CASRQGSGNTIYF.

This chain links TRBV4-1 with TRBJ2-5; 13 bases map to TRBD2. The length of the CDR3 is 16 residues. The germline V gene encodes CDR1 MGHRA and CDR2 YSYEKL. J was trimmed by 2 bases and V by 4 bases; bases with no gene match: 4. CDR3 region: CASSRRTSGGQETQYF. The CDR3 DNA is TGCGCCAGCAGCCGCCGGACTAGCGGGGGACAAGAGACCCAGTACTTC.

In the case of this clone: Within the sample, other DNA sequences also encode this same CDR3. This rearrangement joins TRBV5-4 to TRBJ2-7; D may be TRBD1 (5 bases). Germline CDR1 SGHNT, CDR2 YYREEE (reference sequence). Between the trimmed V and J ends, which lost 4 bases and 1 base, there was a span of 9 bases. The CDR3 is 13 residues long. This CDR3 reads CASSPDRSYEQYF. The CDR3 region has the DNA TGTGCCAGCAGCCCAGACAGATCCTACGAGCAGTACTTC. Drawing the rest from reference TRBV5-4 and TRBJ2-7, the complete variable domain is ETGVTQSPTHLIKTRGQQVTLRCSSQSGHNTVSWYQQALGQGPQFIFQYYREEENGRGNFPPRFSGLQFPNYSSELNVNALELDDSALYLCASSPDRSYEQYFGPGTRLTVT.

The chain couples TRBV5-5 to TRBJ1-2; 7 positions match TRBD1. Trimming removed 0 bases from V and 8 bases from J; junction bases left unmatched: 4. The CDR3 length is 13 residues. Germline loops: CDR1 SGHKS, CDR2 YYEKEE (reference sequence). The CDR3 bases are TGTGCCAGCAGCTTGGCAGGGGGAGAGGGCTACACCTTC. Protein sequence: CASSLAGGEGYTF.

The chain has TRBV7-2 and TRBJ2-7; a possible D gene is TRBD1 (5 bases). This CDR3 has 15 amino acids. Trimming left V 0 bases short and J 0 bases short, with 9 bases between. Per the germline V gene, CDR1 is SGHTA and CDR2 is FQGNSA. The CDR3 loop is CASSLARRGSYEQYF. The CDR3 bases are TGTGCCAGCAGCTTAGCGCGAAGGGGCTCCTACGAGCAGTACTTC.

This chain connects TRBV4-1 to TRBJ2-7; 10 bases line up with TRBD1. J was trimmed by 5 bases and V by 1 base; bases with no gene match: 5. This CDR3 has 15 amino acids. Germline loops: CDR1 MGHRA, CDR2 YSYEKL. For the CDR3, the DNA is TGCGCCAGCAGCCAAGGGACAGGGGGGAGAAACGAGCAGTACTTC. It encodes CASSQGTGGRNEQYF.

The genes are TRBV6-5 and TRBJ1-1; no reliable D call. CDR3 length: 14 amino acids. The V and J ends lost 6 bases and 4 bases respectively, with 15 bases between them. CDR1 and CDR2 from the germline V gene are MNHEY and SVGAGI. The CDR3 region is CASSDWGGSTEAFF. CDR3 coding DNA: TGTGCCAGCAGCGATTGGGGAGGCAGCACTGAAGCTTTCTTT.

V and J are TRBV3-1 (or the pseudogene TRBV3-2) and TRBJ2-1; TRBD2 agrees at 7 bases. This CDR3 has 17 amino acids. Unmatched junction bases numbered 12, after V lost 0 bases and J lost 7 bases. The germline V gene encodes CDR1 LGHDT and CDR2 YNNKEL (reference sequence). This chain's CDR3 is CASSQERLSGDLNEQFF. The CDR3 nucleotides are TGTGCCAGCAGCCAAGAACGATTGAGCGGGGATTTGAATGAGCAGTTCTTC.

This chain joins TRBV3-1 (or the pseudogene TRBV3-2) and TRBJ2-1; no firm D call. The CDR3 is 14 residues long. V dropped 6 bases and J dropped 0 bases, with 9 bases sitting between them. CDR1 and CDR2 from the germline V gene are LGHDT and YNNKEL (reference sequence). The CDR3, as DNA: TGTGCCAGCAGAATGGGCACCTCCTACAATGAGCAGTTCTTC. Its protein is CASRMGTSYNEQFF.